These T cell receptor beta chains were read from a single sample in a study of response to subunit inactivated influenza vaccine. TCRdb independently ran MiXCR on the RT-PCR reads; one entry per CDR3 protein. The profile shows hundreds of thousands of distinct CDR3 sequences, roughly 20% of them singletons. The sample was PBMCs from blood, taken around 5 days after vaccination. The receptors were gathered from a middle-aged man who received an inactivated influenza vaccine. The conserved cysteine and the conserved F or W are not part of the CDR3 here. D genes are given only for firm matches. Size is stated for part of the rows, as once, few or many counts, or as a class when the clone is expanded.

TRBJ2-4,TRBV4-2,.,.,ASSPPDSLQNIQY
TRBJ2-1,TRBV24-1,.,many,ATSDPRGGNEQF
TRBJ1-1,TRBV5-8,.,.,ASSLAYFGEAF
TRBJ2-1,TRBV10-3,.,.,AIRVGGTNNEQF
TRBJ1-5,TRBV20-1,.,few,SARDSDSYQPQH
TRBJ2-7,TRBV2,.,.,ASSLEPLLGEQY
TRBJ2-1,TRBV20-1,.,few,SASGFTAYDNEQF
TRBJ2-3,TRBV29-1,.,few,STTRESTDTQY
TRBJ1-2,TRBV10-3,.,few,AISESVSSGYT
TRBJ2-5,TRBV28,TRBD1,many,ASSPLDRAETQY
TRBJ2-4,TRBV4-1,.,few,ASSQVRAFLAKNIQY
TRBJ1-1,TRBV28,.,.,ASSLYTGGSEAF
TRBJ1-5,TRBV15,.,.,ATSRAQGNQPQH
TRBJ1-5,TRBV20-1,TRBD1,many,SAKQGLGNQPQH
TRBJ2-7,TRBV5-1,.,.,ASRAARVSYEQY
TRBJ2-1,TRBV9,.,.,ASSVGIGRSYNEQF
TRBJ2-7,TRBV18,.,.,ASSGETDEQY
TRBJ2-3,TRBV9,TRBD1,.,ASSGTGHSTDTQY
TRBJ2-7,TRBV5-1,TRBD1,many,ASSSGTGVYEQY
TRBJ2-7,TRBV15,.,.,ATSRDGSGEQY
TRBJ2-7,TRBV20-1,.,.,SARSTEYEQY
TRBJ1-2,TRBV3-1,TRBD1,.,ASSQEDRLFGYT
TRBJ1-1,TRBV20-1,.,.,SARQKMNTEAF
TRBJ2-3,TRBV6-1,.,.,ASSRGATSTDTQY
TRBJ1-2,TRBV28,.,few,ASSLSSTAGRDWYGYT
TRBJ2-5,TRBV27,TRBD2,.,ASSPYRRGLAEQETQY
TRBJ2-7,TRBV9,TRBD1,once,ASSEGTEVYEQY
TRBJ2-1,TRBV15,TRBD2,.,ATSRGTSGNSFEQF
TRBJ2-3,TRBV7-6,TRBD2,many,ASSFAGGGTDTQY
TRBJ2-3,TRBV20-1,.,.,SASPRGEGLNTQY
TRBJ1-2,TRBV6-1,.,few,ASTPAATNYGYT
TRBJ2-1,TRBV6-1,TRBD2,few,ASSIVTSGNEQF
TRBJ1-1,TRBV19,.,.,ASSPGPGGTEAF
TRBJ2-5,TRBV6-2/TRBV6-3,.,.,ASSHQKTWETQY
TRBJ2-2,TRBV12-3/TRBV12-4,TRBD2,.,ASSHGWTSGGPGELF
TRBJ2-7,TRBV7-6,.,many,ASSLGSGYEQY
TRBJ2-2,TRBV7-6,.,.,ASSLASREPYTGELF
TRBJ2-1,TRBV5-1,.,.,ASSLLGINEQF
TRBJ2-7,TRBV7-2,TRBD2,.,ASSLVASGRVYEQY
TRBJ2-5,TRBV12-3/TRBV12-4,.,.,ASSLFSQGGETQY
TRBJ2-7,TRBV7-2,TRBD2,.,ASSLGAGDSYEQY
TRBJ2-5,TRBV6-2/TRBV6-3,.,.,ASSQGFAEETQY
TRBJ2-7,TRBV5-1,.,.,ASSVRMGEQY
TRBJ1-6,TRBV9,TRBD1,.,ASSGSGTGLSPLH
TRBJ1-1,TRBV7-9,TRBD1,few,ASDRTGEDTEAF
TRBJ2-7,TRBV12-3/TRBV12-4,.,.,ASSSGGGISSYEQY
TRBJ1-4,TRBV20-1,.,.,SARVRTVINEKLF
TRBJ2-1,TRBV20-1,.,few,SARTNYNEQF
TRBJ2-3,TRBV18,.,.,ASSPNRDLSTDTQY
TRBJ2-7,TRBV5-1,.,few,ASSLGSHYEQY
TRBJ2-7,TRBV20-1,TRBD2,many,SAKTSPVEQY
TRBJ2-5,TRBV24-1,.,.,ATSQTSSGETQY
TRBJ2-1,TRBV7-3,TRBD1,few,ASSITGTGGNEQF
TRBJ2-3,TRBV20-1,TRBD1,.,SADSQLQGQGTDTQY
TRBJ2-1,TRBV7-8,.,few,ASSLAPDSYNEQF
TRBJ2-3,TRBV11-2,TRBD2,.,ASSRRTSGDVPTDTQY
TRBJ1-1,TRBV3-1,.,few,ASSSDRRNTEAF
TRBJ2-3,TRBV20-1,TRBD1,.,SARGGTGASDTQY
TRBJ2-3,TRBV4-1,TRBD2,.,ASSQGLAELTDTQY
TRBJ1-6,TRBV6-5,TRBD1,.,ASSSGQVLNSPLH